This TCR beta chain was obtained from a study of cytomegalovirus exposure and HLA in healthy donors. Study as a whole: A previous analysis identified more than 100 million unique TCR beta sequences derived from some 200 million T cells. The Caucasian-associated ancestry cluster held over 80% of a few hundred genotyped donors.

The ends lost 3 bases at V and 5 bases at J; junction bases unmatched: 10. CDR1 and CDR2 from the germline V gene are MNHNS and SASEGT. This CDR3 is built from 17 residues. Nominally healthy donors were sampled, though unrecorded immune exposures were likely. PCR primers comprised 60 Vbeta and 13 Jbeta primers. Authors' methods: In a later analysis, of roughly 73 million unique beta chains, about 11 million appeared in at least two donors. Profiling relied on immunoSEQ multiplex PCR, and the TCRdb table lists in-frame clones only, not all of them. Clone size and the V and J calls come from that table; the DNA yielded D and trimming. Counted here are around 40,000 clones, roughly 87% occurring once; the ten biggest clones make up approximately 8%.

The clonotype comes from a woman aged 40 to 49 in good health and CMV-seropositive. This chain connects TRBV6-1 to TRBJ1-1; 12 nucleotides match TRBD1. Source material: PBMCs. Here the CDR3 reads CASSDMGTGGVWTEAFF. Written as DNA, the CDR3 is TGTGCCAGCAGTGACATGGGGACAGGGGGCGTGTGGACTGAAGCTTTCTTT.